This entry concerns a single T cell receptor (beta chain). The sample comes from a study of blood T cell repertoires in COVID-19. Study information: Samples of COVID-19 (acute and convalescent) were obtained from the United States, Italy and Spain. T cells, B-cell-depleted T cells, or PBMCs supplied cDNA or gDNA.

V lost 2 bases, J lost 8 bases, and 15 bases lay in between. CDR1 PRHDT and CDR2 FYEKMQ come from the germline V gene (reference sequence). The CDR3 contains 15 residues. Per the study methods: Amplification of reference gene primers was used by the study to estimate nucleated cell counts. The assay was immunoSEQ multiplex PCR, and TCRdb's table has in-frame clones only and misses some. V, J and clone size derive from that table, while D and trimming were established from the DNA sequence. The data contain roughly 250,000 clones, roughly 87% of them singletons. Sequenced material: PBMCs or T cells enriched from blood (not recorded which). The receptor was derived from a woman aged 25-40 years with acute COVID-19. The V and J genes are TRBV13 and TRBJ1-4; D possibly corresponds to TRBD1 (6 bases). The CDR3 protein is CASSLNRDQGEKLFF. CDR3 DNA sequence: TGTGCCAGCAGCTTAAACCGGGACCAGGGGGAAAAACTGTTTTTT.